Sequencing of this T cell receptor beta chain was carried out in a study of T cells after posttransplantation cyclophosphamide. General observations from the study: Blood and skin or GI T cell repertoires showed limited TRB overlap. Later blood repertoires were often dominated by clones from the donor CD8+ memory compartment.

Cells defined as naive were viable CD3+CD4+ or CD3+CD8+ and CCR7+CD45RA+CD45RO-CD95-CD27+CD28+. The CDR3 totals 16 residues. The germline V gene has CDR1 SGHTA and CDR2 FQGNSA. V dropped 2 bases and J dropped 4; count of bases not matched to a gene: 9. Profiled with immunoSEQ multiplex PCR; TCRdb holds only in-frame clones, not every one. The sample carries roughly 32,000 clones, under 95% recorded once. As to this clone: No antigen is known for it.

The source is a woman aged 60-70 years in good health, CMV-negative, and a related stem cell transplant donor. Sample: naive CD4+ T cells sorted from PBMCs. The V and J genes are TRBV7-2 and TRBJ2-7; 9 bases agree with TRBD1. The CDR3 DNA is TGTGCCAGCAGCTTAAGTCGGGACAGGGTATATTACGAGCAGTACTTC. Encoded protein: CASSLSRDRVYYEQYF.